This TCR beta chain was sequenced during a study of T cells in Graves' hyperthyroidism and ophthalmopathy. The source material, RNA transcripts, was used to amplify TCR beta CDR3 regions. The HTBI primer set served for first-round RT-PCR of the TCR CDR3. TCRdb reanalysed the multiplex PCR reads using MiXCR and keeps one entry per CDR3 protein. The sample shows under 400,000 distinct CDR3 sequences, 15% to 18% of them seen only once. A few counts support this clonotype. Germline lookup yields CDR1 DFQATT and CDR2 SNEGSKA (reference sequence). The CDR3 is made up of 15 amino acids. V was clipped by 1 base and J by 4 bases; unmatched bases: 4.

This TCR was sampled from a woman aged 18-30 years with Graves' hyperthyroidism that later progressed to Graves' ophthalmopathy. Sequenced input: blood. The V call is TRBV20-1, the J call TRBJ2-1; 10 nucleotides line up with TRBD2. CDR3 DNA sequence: TGCAGTGCTAGAGCTAGCGGGGGCCTTTACAATGAGCAGTTCTTC. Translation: CSARASGGLYNEQFF.